The clone carrying this T cell receptor (beta chain) was seen ten or more times. The data are from a study of CD8 T cells in ankylosing spondylitis. Via MiXCR, TCRdb re-called the 5' RACE reads, giving one row per CDR3 protein. The table has a few hundred thousand distinct CDR3 sequences, less than 25% seen once; the top ten hold 3.5%. V was clipped by 4 bases and J by 5 bases, with 11 bases between them. Germline V CDR1 and CDR2: SQVTM, ANQGSEA. The CDR3 is made up of 12 amino acids. This rearrangement joins TRBV29-1 to TRBJ1-1; TRBD1 is a possible D gene (5 bases). What was sequenced was blood, either unsorted or a sorted T cell fraction (not recorded which). The source of this sequence is a female donor with ankylosing spondylitis or in good health (not recorded which). The CDR3 reads CSVGFPGTEAFF. CDR3 DNA: TGCAGCGTTGGATTCCCAGGGACTGAAGCTTTCTTT.